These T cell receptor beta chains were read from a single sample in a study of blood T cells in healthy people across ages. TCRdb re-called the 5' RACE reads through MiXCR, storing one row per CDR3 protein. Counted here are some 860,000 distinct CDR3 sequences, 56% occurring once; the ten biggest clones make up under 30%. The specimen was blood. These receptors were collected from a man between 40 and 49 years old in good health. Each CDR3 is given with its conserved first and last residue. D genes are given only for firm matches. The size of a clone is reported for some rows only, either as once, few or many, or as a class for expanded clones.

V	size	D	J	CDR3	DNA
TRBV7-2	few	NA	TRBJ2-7	CASSPGTAYYEQYF	TGTGCCAGCAGCCCCGGGACGGCCTACTACGAGCAGTACTTC
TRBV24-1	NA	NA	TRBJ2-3	CATSDPTDLGDTQYF	TGTGCCACCAGTGATCCGACGGACCTAGGAGATACGCAGTATTTT
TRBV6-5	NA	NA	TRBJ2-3	CASSGGTPRDTQYF	TGTGCCAGCAGTGGCGGGACCCCCAGAGATACGCAGTATTTT
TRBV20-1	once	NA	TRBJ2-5	CSAAGRGLEQETQYF	TGCAGTGCAGCTGGAAGGGGACTTGAACAAGAGACCCAGTACTTC
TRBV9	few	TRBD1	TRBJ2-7	CASSGGGQGYEQYF	TGTGCCAGCAGCGGGGGGGGACAGGGCTACGAGCAGTACTTC
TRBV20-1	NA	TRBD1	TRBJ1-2	CSAPRGTGDFVYTF	TGCAGTGCCCCGAGGGGAACAGGGGATTTTGTCTACACCTTC
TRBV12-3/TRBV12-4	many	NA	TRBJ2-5	CASSMIEETQYF	TGTGCCAGTTCAATGATCGAAGAGACCCAGTACTTC
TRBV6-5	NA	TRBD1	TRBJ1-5	CASSSQGWNNQPQHF	TGTGCCAGCAGTTCACAGGGGTGGAACAATCAGCCCCAGCATTTT
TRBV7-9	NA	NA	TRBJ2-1	CASSFGQKRAYNEQFF	TGTGCCAGCAGCTTCGGGCAGAAACGAGCCTACAATGAGCAGTTCTTC
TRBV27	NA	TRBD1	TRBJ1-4	CASKGGSEKLFF	TGTGCCAGCAAAGGGGGCAGTGAAAAACTGTTTTTT
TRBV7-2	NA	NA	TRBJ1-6	CASSRMSSYNSPLHF	TGTGCCAGCAGCCGAATGAGCTCCTATAATTCACCCCTCCACTTT